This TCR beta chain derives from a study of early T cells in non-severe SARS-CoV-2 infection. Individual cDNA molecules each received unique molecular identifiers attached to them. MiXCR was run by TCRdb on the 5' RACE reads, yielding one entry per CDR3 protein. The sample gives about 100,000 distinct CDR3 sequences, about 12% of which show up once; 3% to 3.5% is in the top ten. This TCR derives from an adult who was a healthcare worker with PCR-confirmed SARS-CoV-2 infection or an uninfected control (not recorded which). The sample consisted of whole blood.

Here the CDR3 reads CASQIRGDTEAFF. In nucleotides, the CDR3 is TGTGCCAGCCAAATACGCGGCGACACTGAAGCTTTCTTT. The rearrangement uses TRBV27 and TRBJ1-1; D ambiguous. Germline lookup yields CDR1 MNHEY and CDR2 SMNVEV (reference sequence). This CDR3 is 13 amino acids long. Trimming pared 8 bases from V and 3 bases from J, leaving 13 bases between.